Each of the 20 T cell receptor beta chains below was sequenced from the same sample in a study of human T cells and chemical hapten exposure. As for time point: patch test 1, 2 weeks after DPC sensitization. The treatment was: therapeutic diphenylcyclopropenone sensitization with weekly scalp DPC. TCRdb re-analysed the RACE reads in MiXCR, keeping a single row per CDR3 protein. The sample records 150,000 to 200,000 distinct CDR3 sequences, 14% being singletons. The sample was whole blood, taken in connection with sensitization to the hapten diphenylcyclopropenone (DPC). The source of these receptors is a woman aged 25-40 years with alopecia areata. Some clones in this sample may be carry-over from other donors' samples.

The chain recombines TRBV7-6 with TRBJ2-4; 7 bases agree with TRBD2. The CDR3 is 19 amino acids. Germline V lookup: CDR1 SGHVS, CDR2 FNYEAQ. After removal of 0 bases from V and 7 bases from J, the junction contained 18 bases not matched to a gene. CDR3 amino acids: CASSLAEGLPNTNRNIQYF. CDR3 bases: TGTGCCAGCAGCTTAGCGGAGGGACTACCAAATACAAATCGCAACATTCAGTACTTC.

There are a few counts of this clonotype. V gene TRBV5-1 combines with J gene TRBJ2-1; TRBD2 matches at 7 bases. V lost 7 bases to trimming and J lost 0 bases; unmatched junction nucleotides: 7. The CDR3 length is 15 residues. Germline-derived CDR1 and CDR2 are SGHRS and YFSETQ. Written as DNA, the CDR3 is TGCGCCAGCCTCAGCGGGACCGGCTCCTACAATGAGCAGTTCTTC. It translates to CASLSGTGSYNEQFF.

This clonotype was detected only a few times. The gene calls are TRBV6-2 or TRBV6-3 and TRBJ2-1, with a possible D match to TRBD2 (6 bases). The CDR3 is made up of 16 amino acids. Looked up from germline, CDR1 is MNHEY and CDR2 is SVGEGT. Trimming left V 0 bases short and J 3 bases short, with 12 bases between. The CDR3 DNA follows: TGTGCCAGCAGTTACTCCGGGCGGGATAGCTACAATGAGCAGTTCTTC. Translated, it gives CASSYSGRDSYNEQFF.

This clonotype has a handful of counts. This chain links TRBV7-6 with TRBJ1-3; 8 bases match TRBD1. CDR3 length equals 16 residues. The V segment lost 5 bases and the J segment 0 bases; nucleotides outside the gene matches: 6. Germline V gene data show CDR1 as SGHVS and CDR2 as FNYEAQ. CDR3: CASSQLTGGSGNTIYF. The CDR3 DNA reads TGTGCCAGCAGCCAACTAACAGGGGGCTCTGGAAACACCATATATTTT. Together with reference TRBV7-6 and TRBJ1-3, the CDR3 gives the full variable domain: GAGVSQSPRYKVTKRGQDVALRCDPISGHVSLYWYRQALGQGPEFLTYFNYEAQQDKSGLPNDRFSAERPEGSISTLTIQRTEQRDSAMYRCASSQLTGGSGNTIYFGEGSWLTVV.

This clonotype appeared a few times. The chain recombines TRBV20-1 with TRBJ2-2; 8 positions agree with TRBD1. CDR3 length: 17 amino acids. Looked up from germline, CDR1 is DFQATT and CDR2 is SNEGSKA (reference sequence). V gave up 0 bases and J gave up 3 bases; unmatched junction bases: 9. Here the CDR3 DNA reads TGCAGTGCTAGAGATGCAGGGGGCGCTTCGGACACCGGGGAGCTGTTTTTT. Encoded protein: CSARDAGGASDTGELFF.

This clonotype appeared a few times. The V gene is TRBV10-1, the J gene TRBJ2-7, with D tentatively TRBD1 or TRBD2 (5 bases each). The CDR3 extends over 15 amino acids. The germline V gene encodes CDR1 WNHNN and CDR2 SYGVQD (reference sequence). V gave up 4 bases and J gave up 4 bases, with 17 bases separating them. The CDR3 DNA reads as TGCGCCAGCAGTGGTAAAGGGACGGGAAAATACGAGCAGTACTTC. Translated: CASSGKGTGKYEQYF.

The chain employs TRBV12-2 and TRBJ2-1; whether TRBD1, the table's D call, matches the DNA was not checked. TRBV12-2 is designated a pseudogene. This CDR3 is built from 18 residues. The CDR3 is CASRFIPPLGLSYNEQFF. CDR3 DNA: TGTGCAAGTCGCTTCATTCCCCCCTTAGGTTTGTCCTACAATGAGCAGTTCTTC.

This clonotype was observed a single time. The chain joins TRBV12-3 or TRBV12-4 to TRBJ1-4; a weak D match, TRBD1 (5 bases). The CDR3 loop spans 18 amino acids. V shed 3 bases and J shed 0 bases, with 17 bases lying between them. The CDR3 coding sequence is TGTGCCAGCAGTTTTGAGGTTACTCCGGGGGCAACTAATGAAAAACTGTTTTTT. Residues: CASSFEVTPGATNEKLFF.

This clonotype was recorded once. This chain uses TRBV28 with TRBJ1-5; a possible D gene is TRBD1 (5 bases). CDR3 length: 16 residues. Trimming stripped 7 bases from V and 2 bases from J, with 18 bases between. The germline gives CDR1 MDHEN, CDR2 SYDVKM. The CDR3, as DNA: TGTGCCAGCACCCTAGGGACCGGGTGGGGCAATCAGCCCCAGCATTTT. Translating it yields CASTLGTGWGNQPQHF.

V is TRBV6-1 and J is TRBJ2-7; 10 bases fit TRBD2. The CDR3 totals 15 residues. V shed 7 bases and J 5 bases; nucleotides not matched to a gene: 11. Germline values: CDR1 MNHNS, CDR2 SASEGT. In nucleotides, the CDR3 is TGTGCCAGCACCTTGCTAGCGGGAGAGTACCACGAGCAGTACTTC. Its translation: CASTLLAGEYHEQYF.

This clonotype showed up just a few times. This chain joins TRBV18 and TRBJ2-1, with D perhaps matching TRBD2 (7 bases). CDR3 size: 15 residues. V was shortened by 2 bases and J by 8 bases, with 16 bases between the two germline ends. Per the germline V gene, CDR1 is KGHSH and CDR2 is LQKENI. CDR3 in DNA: TGTGCCAGCTCACCATTGGGGGGGGCCTCGGATGAGCAGTTCTTC. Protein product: CASSPLGGASDEQFF.

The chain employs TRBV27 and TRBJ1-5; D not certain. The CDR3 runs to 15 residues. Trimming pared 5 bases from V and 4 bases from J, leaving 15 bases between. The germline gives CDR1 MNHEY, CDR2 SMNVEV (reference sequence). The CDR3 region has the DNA TGTGCCAGCAGTATGACATCCTTTGGGAATCAGCCCCAGCATTTT. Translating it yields CASSMTSFGNQPQHF.

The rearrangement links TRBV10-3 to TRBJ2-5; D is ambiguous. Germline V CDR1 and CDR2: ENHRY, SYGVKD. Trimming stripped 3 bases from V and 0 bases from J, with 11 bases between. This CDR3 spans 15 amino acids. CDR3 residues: CAISEKGTDQETQYF. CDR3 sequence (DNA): TGTGCCATCAGTGAAAAGGGAACGGACCAAGAGACCCAGTACTTC.

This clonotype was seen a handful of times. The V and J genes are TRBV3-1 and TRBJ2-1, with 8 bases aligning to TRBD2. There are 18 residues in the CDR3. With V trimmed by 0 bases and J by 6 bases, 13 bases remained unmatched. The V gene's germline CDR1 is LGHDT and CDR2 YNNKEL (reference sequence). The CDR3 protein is CASSQDGSGGGRINEQFF. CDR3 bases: TGTGCCAGCAGCCAAGATGGAAGCGGGGGAGGGAGGATCAATGAGCAGTTCTTC.

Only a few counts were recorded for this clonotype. The CDR3 loop is CASSLPAGGGETQYF. The CDR3 DNA reads as TGTGCCAGCAGCTTACCGGCCGGGGGAGGAGAGACCCAGTACTTC. The V and J genes are TRBV11-2 and TRBJ2-5; a weak D match, TRBD2 (6 bases). V lost 2 bases and J 4 bases, leaving 14 bases between the germline ends. Germline V gives CDR1 SGHAT, CDR2 FQNNGV. CDR3 length: 15 amino acids.

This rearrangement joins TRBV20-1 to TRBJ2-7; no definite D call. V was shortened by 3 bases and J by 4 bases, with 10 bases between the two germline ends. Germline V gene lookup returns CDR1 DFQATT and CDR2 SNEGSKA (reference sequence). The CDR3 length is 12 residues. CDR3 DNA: TGCAGTGCTAGTGGTTCCATTTACGAGCAGTACTTC. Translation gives CSASGSIYEQYF.

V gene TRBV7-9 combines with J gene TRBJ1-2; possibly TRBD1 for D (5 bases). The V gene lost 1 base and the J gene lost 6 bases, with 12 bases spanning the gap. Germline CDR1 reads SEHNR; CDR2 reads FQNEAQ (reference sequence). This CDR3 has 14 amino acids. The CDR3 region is CASSLGTPGHGYTF. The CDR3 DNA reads TGTGCCAGCAGCTTAGGGACACCAGGACATGGCTACACCTTC.

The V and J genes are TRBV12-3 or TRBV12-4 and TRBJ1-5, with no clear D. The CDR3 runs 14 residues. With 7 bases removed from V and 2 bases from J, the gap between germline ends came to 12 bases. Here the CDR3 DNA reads TGTGCCAGCAAGAGGGAGGGTGGCAATCAGCCCCAGCATTTT. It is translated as CASKREGGNQPQHF.

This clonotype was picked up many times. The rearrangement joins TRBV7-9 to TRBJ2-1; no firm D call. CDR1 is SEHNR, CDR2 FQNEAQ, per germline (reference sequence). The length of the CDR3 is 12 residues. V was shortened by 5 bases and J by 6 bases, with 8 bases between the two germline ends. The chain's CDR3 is CASSLDTNEQFF. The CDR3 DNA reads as TGTGCCAGCAGCCTGGATACCAATGAGCAGTTCTTC.

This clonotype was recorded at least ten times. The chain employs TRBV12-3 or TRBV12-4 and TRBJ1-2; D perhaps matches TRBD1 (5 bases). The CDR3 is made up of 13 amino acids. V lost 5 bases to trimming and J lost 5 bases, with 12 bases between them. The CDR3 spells CASSPGRGYGYTF. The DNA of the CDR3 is TGTGCCAGCAGTCCGGGACGTGGATATGGCTACACCTTC.